Below are 24 T cell receptor beta chains sequenced from a single sample in a study of blood T cell repertoires in COVID-19. Method: immunoSEQ multiplex PCR; TCRdb's copy keeps in-frame clones and lacks some. Of about 16,000 clones in the sample, approximately 88% are singletons; the top ten hold approximately 31%. The sample was peripheral blood. These receptors were collected from a woman aged 80 or over with COVID-19, enrolled during active disease.

The chain recombines TRBV7-8 with TRBJ1-3; D is unresolved. Trimming took 3 bases from V and 4 from J, leaving 13 bases between them. CDR1 SGHVS and CDR2 FQNEAQ come from the germline V gene. The CDR3 length is 15 residues. CDR3 sequence: CASSLERVGGNTIYF. The CDR3 bases are TGTGCCAGCAGCTTGGAGCGGGTAGGAGGAAACACCATATATTTT.

The rearrangement joins TRBV28 to TRBJ1-5; D uncertain. Per the germline V gene, CDR1 is MDHEN and CDR2 is SYDVKM. This CDR3 has 12 amino acids. Trimming took 6 bases from V and 7 from J, leaving 10 bases between them. The CDR3 sequence is CASSPGAQPQHF. In DNA form, the CDR3 reads TGTGCCAGCAGCCCGGGAGCCCAGCCCCAGCATTTT.

This clone was picked up a small number of times. The chain's CDR3 is CASSLGITGWTEAFF. CDR3 sequence (DNA): TGTGCCAGCAGCTTAGGAATTACCGGGTGGACTGAAGCTTTCTTT. V is TRBV7-9 and J is TRBJ1-1; no reliable D call. This CDR3 is built from 15 residues. Germline CDR1 SEHNR, CDR2 FQNEAQ (reference sequence). V lost 1 base and J lost 5, with 14 bases in between.

The CDR3 loop is CASSMRQGLNSPLHF. The CDR3 DNA reads TGTGCCAGCAGCATGCGACAGGGTCTTAATTCACCCCTCCACTTT. The rearrangement links TRBV14 to TRBJ1-6, with 7 bases matching TRBD1. Germline values: CDR1 SGHDN, CDR2 FVKESK. This CDR3 has 15 residues. The V gene end was trimmed by 5 bases and the J gene end by 6 bases; junction bases not matched to a gene: 7.

This rearrangement joins TRBV19 to TRBJ2-4, with 12 bases lining up with TRBD2. Germline V lookup: CDR1 LNHDA, CDR2 SQIVND (reference sequence). This CDR3 has 18 amino acids. V shed 6 bases and J 4 bases; nucleotides not matched to a gene: 13. CDR3 bases: TGTGCCAGTAGATTAATCGCTAGCGGGGGGGCGAAGAAAAACATTCAGTACTTC. Translation: CASRLIASGGAKKNIQYF.

The chain employs TRBV19 and TRBJ2-2; 8 bases are a match to TRBD1. V lost 6 bases to trimming and J lost 3 bases; unmatched junction nucleotides: 3. CDR1 is LNHDA, CDR2 SQIVND, per germline (reference sequence). This CDR3 has 14 residues. The CDR3 sequence: CASRPDRDTGELFF. CDR3 sequence (DNA): TGTGCCAGTAGGCCGGACAGGGACACCGGGGAGCTGTTTTTT.

The gene calls are TRBV19 and TRBJ1-1, with 7 bases that match TRBD1. CDR3 size: 16 residues. J gave up 0 bases and V 1 base, and 5 bases lay outside the gene matches. Germline V gene data show CDR1 as LNHDA and CDR2 as SQIVND (reference sequence). The CDR3: CASSIGSGTVNTEAFF. The CDR3 DNA follows: TGTGCCAGTAGTATAGGTTCCGGGACAGTGAACACTGAAGCTTTCTTT.

This clone was picked up one time. The chain couples TRBV19 to TRBJ1-2; TRBD1 matches at 8 bases. The V and J ends lost 6 bases and 6 bases, in that order; junction bases with no gene match: 9. The CDR3 has 14 amino acids. Germline assignment: CDR1 LNHDA and CDR2 SQIVND (reference sequence). CDR3 nucleotides: TGTGCCAGTAGGCTGCAGGGGGCTGTCGATGGCTACACCTTC. Residues: CASRLQGAVDGYTF.

The chain recombines TRBV7-2 with TRBJ1-3; D perhaps matches TRBD1 (6 bases). Deletions cut 1 base from V and 4 bases from J, with 11 bases between. CDR1 is SGHTA and CDR2 is FQGNSA in the germline V gene. This CDR3 region has 15 residues. In DNA form, the CDR3 reads TGTGCCAGCAGCTTAGACAGGGCCTCAGGAAACACCATATATTTT. This sequence encodes CASSLDRASGNTIYF.

This clone appeared once. The gene calls are TRBV21-1 and TRBJ1-4. TRBV21-1 is annotated as a pseudogene. CDR3 length equals 15 residues. CDR3 in amino acids: CASSNDGTTNEKLFF. Here the CDR3 DNA reads TGTGCCAGCAGCAACGACGGGACAACTAATGAAAAACTGTTTTTT.

The rearrangement links TRBV27 to TRBJ1-1; 7 positions match TRBD1. This CDR3 comprises 17 residues. V was pared by 6 bases and J by 5 bases, with 18 bases of the junction left unmatched. The germline V gene encodes CDR1 MNHEY and CDR2 SMNVEV (reference sequence). CDR3 nucleotide sequence: TGTGCCAGCAGCCGCGAAGGGGGCGAGGGGGGTACGACTGAAGCTTTCTTT. It is translated as CASSREGGEGGTTEAFF.

This chain joins TRBV6-6 and TRBJ1-2, with D perhaps TRBD1 (5 bases). The germline gives CDR1 MNHNY, CDR2 SVGAGI (reference sequence). The CDR3 consists of 14 residues. Trimming took 7 bases from V and 6 from J, leaving 18 bases between them. The CDR3 nucleotides are TGTGCCAGCACCTATAAGGAGGGGTGGAATGGCTACACCTTC. Its protein product is CASTYKEGWNGYTF.

This chain joins TRBV7-9 and TRBJ2-7, with D tentatively TRBD1 (5 bases). The V gene lost 3 bases and the J gene lost 9 bases, with 9 bases spanning the gap. The CDR3 is 11 amino acids. CDR1 is SEHNR, CDR2 FQNEAQ, per germline (reference sequence). This CDR3 is CASSLNQGQYF. The CDR3 DNA is TGTGCCAGCAGCTTGAATCAGGGGCAGTACTTC.

DNA of the CDR3: TGTGCCAGCAGTTTCACAGACTCCTACGAGCAGTACTTC. Its protein is CASSFTDSYEQYF. This chain joins TRBV27 and TRBJ2-7; D not certain. The CDR3 is 13 residues long. Germline assignment: CDR1 MNHEY and CDR2 SMNVEV (reference sequence). V shed 3 bases and J shed 0 bases, with 6 bases lying between them.

V gene TRBV27 combines with J gene TRBJ1-2; D not certain. Germline assignment: CDR1 MNHEY and CDR2 SMNVEV (reference sequence). The CDR3 is made up of 14 amino acids. Trimming shortened V by 5 bases and J by 0 bases, and 10 bases separated the two germline ends. The CDR3 reads CASSPWATNYGYTF. DNA for the CDR3: TGTGCCAGCAGTCCTTGGGCTACTAACTATGGCTACACCTTC.

The chain is built from TRBV7-3 and TRBJ2-7; D might be TRBD2 (6 bases). The germline V and J ends were trimmed by 3 bases and 6 bases, with 12 bases remaining between them. The CDR3 runs 13 residues. The germline CDR1 and CDR2 sequences are SGHTA and FQGTGA. In nucleotides, the CDR3 is TGTGCCAGCAGCTTCGTTTCCGGGGGCGAGCAGTACTTC. This gives the protein CASSFVSGGEQYF.

V and J are TRBV12-3 or TRBV12-4 and TRBJ1-1, with D hard to call. This CDR3 is 13 amino acids long. Trimming removed 6 bases from V and 1 base from J, with 9 bases in between. The CDR3 DNA sequence: TGTGCCAGCAGCCCGCAGAAGAACACTGAAGCTTTCTTT. This encodes CASSPQKNTEAFF.

The CDR3 region is CASGTKVGPYGYTF. The CDR3, as DNA: TGTGCCAGCGGAACGAAGGTGGGCCCCTATGGCTACACCTTC. V and J are TRBV5-4 and TRBJ1-2; D unresolved. V was shortened by 7 bases and J by 4 bases, with 17 bases between the two germline ends. The CDR3 has 14 residues. Germline V gene lookup returns CDR1 SGHNT and CDR2 YYREEE (reference sequence).

The gene calls are TRBV7-3 and TRBJ2-1; 9 bases match TRBD2. The CDR3 length is 14 residues. The V and J ends lost 0 bases and 7 bases, in that order; junction bases with no gene match: 1. Germline loops: CDR1 SGHTA, CDR2 FQGTGA. As DNA, the CDR3 is TGTGCCAGCAGCTTAACTAGCGGGAGAAATGAGCAGTTCTTC. It specifies CASSLTSGRNEQFF.

The rearrangement links TRBV7-2 to TRBJ2-5; D unresolved. Germline lookup yields CDR1 SGHTA and CDR2 FQGNSA. The CDR3 has 14 residues. Trimming removed 1 base from V and 1 base from J, with 7 bases in between. The CDR3 DNA follows: TGTGCCAGCAGCTTAGGGTTCAGCCAAGAGACCCAGTACTTC. Residues: CASSLGFSQETQYF.

This clone was observed a single time. The chain uses TRBV5-1 and TRBJ1-3; unclear D gene. Germline V CDR1 and CDR2: SGHRS, YFSETQ. CDR3 length equals 15 residues. Trimming removed 5 bases from V and 0 bases from J, with 12 bases in between. Here the CDR3 DNA reads TGCGCCAGCAGAGAGGGCGGACGCTCTGGAAACACCATATATTTT. The encoded protein is CASREGGRSGNTIYF.

This chain connects TRBV9 to TRBJ1-1, with 8 bases matching TRBD1. The junction had 12 bases not matched to a gene; V was cut back by 2 bases and J by 0 bases. The CDR3 loop spans 18 amino acids. Germline CDR1 reads SGDLS; CDR2 reads YYNGEE. The CDR3 coding sequence is TGTGCCAGCAGCGTGGGACCACAGGGGGAGTTCATGAACACTGAAGCTTTCTTT. Its translation is CASSVGPQGEFMNTEAFF.

This clone appeared a few times. This rearrangement joins TRBV4-3 to TRBJ2-1; 8 bases agree with TRBD2. Germline trimming cut 4 bases from V and 1 base from J; bases unmatched to any gene: 6. The CDR3 totals 16 residues. CDR1 is LGHNA and CDR2 is YSLEER in the germline V gene. The CDR3 sequence is CASSPQRESSYNEQFF. CDR3 DNA sequence: TGCGCCAGCAGCCCCCAGCGGGAGTCGTCCTACAATGAGCAGTTCTTC.

The chain carries TRBV6-1 and TRBJ2-1; the D gene is possibly TRBD1 (5 bases). The germline V gene has CDR1 MNHNS and CDR2 SASEGT. V was clipped by 0 bases and J by 0 bases, with 6 bases between them. The length of the CDR3 is 15 residues. CDR3 in DNA: TGTGCCAGCAGTGAAGCGGGGCTCTCCTACAATGAGCAGTTCTTC. This codes for CASSEAGLSYNEQFF.